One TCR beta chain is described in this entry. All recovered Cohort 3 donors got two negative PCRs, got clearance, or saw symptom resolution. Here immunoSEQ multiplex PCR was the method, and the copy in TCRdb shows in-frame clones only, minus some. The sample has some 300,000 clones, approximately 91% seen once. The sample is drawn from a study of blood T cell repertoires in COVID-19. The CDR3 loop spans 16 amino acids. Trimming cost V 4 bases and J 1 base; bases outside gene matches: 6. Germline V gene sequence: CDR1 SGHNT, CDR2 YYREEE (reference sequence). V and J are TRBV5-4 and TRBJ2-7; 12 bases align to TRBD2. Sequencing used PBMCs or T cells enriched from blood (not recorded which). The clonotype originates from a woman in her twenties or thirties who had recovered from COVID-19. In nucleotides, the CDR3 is TGTGCCAGCAGCCAACCTAGCGGGAGGGCATCCTACGAGCAGTACTTC. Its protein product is CASSQPSGRASYEQYF.